One and the same sample provided the 18 T cell receptor beta chains below, sequenced in a study of T-cell reconstitution after alpha-beta-depleted transplantation in children. The TCRbeta library was prepared with unique molecular identifiers. TCRdb recomputed calls from the PCR reads with MiXCR, one row per CDR3 protein. The sample has about 98,000 distinct CDR3 sequences, roughly 7.2% seen once. This sample comprised PBMCs, obtained before TCRalphabeta/CD19-depleted stem cell transplant. These receptors were obtained from a boy aged 2 to 9 with acute lymphoblastic leukemia, due to receive a stem cell transplant.

Many counts were recorded for this clonotype. The J gene is TRBJ1-1, the V gene TRBV20-1; D is uncertain. Looked up from germline, CDR1 is DFQATT and CDR2 is SNEGSKA (reference sequence). Between the trimmed V and J ends, which lost 2 bases and 8 bases, there was a span of 9 bases. The CDR3 is 11 residues long. CDR3 residues: CSARRGLEAFF. CDR3 nucleotides: TGCAGTGCTAGACGAGGACTGGAAGCTTTCTTT.

This clonotype showed up many times. The V gene is TRBV7-9, the J gene TRBJ2-7; D remains unclear. The CDR3 is made up of 13 amino acids. Trimming removed 6 bases at V and 2 bases at J, with 11 bases between. CDR1 is SEHNR and CDR2 is FQNEAQ in the germline V gene (reference sequence). This CDR3 is CASSSRTTYEQYF. CDR3 DNA sequence: TGTGCCAGCAGTTCCCGTACCACCTACGAGCAGTACTTC.

This clonotype showed up many times. V and J are TRBV12-3 or TRBV12-4 and TRBJ2-7; 7 nucleotides match TRBD1. CDR3 length: 14 residues. V gave up 4 bases and J gave up 0 bases; unmatched junction bases: 3. The DNA for the CDR3 is TGTGCCAGCAGTTACGGGACAGTCTCCTACGAGCAGTACTTC. It codes for CASSYGTVSYEQYF.

This clonotype was counted many times. The gene calls are TRBV7-2 and TRBJ2-3; tentatively, D is TRBD2 (6 bases). V lost 3 bases and J lost 0, with 10 bases in between. The germline V gene encodes CDR1 SGHTA and CDR2 FQGNSA. The CDR3 covers 15 residues. The CDR3 here is CASSLGLRSTDTQYF. In DNA, the CDR3 is TGTGCCAGCAGCTTGGGACTGCGTAGCACAGATACGCAGTATTTT.

This clonotype was found many times. The chain is built from TRBV20-1 and TRBJ2-2; no firm D call. From germline, CDR1 is DFQATT and CDR2 SNEGSKA (reference sequence). V was clipped by 6 bases and J by 6 bases, with 11 bases between them. There are 12 residues in the CDR3. The CDR3 loop is CSASVPAGELFF. In DNA, the CDR3 is TGCAGTGCGTCTGTCCCGGCCGGGGAGCTGTTTTTT.

CDR3 DNA: TGTGCCAGCAAGTGGGGGACTAGCGAAACCTACGAGCAGTACTTC. This encodes CASKWGTSETYEQYF. V is TRBV6-1 and J is TRBJ2-7; 10 positions match TRBD2. Germline V CDR1 and CDR2: MNHNS, SASEGT. V trimming: 7 bases; J trimming: 2 bases; junction bases outside the gene matches: 8. The CDR3 is 15 amino acids.

The chain employs TRBV6-2 or TRBV6-3 and TRBJ2-1; D is unclear. In germline, CDR1 is MNHEY, CDR2 SVGEGT. There are 11 residues in the CDR3. V was trimmed by 8 bases and J by 5 bases, leaving 7 bases between them. CDR3 amino acids: CASFGHNEQFF. CDR3 bases: TGTGCCAGCTTCGGACACAATGAGCAGTTCTTC.

This rearrangement joins TRBV12-3 or TRBV12-4 to TRBJ1-4; the match to TRBD1 covers 9 bases. This CDR3 contains 14 residues. V shed 6 bases, J shed 7 bases, and the junction held 6 bases outside the gene matches. The CDR3, as DNA: TGTGCCAGCAGACGGGACAGGGAGACTGAAAAACTGTTTTTT. It codes for CASRRDRETEKLFF.

This clonotype was observed at least ten times. This sequence joins TRBV7-8 and TRBJ2-2, with unresolved D. Germline CDR1 reads SGHVS; CDR2 reads FQNEAQ. This CDR3 comprises 13 residues. The V and J ends lost 5 bases and 4 bases respectively, with 8 bases between them. CDR3 region: CASSSRGTGELFF. DNA of the CDR3: TGTGCCAGCAGCAGTCGCGGCACCGGGGAGCTGTTTTTT.

The sample holds many counts of this clonotype. The CDR3 reads CASSYGGTVGNEQFF. The CDR3 DNA follows: TGTGCCAGCAGTTACGGGGGGACGGTCGGCAATGAGCAGTTCTTC. The chain employs TRBV6-5 and TRBJ2-1, with D perhaps matching TRBD2 (6 bases). The V gene's germline CDR1 is MNHEY and CDR2 SVGAGI. The ends were cut back, 2 bases at V and 6 bases at J, with 14 bases in the middle. CDR3 length: 15 amino acids.

A few counts support this clonotype. The J gene is TRBJ2-5, the V gene TRBV7-9; no clear D. Per germline, CDR1 SEHNR and CDR2 FQNEAQ (reference sequence). V was shortened by 2 bases and J by 4 bases, with 8 bases between the two germline ends. The CDR3 has 13 amino acids. As DNA, the CDR3 is TGTGCCAGCAGCTTACTAGGCGGAGAGACCCAGTACTTC. The encoded protein is CASSLLGGETQYF.

This clonotype was seen a few times. The rearrangement links TRBV6-1 to TRBJ1-2; 7 nucleotides align to TRBD1. Germline trimming cut 10 bases from V and 5 bases from J; bases unmatched to any gene: 7. The germline CDR1 and CDR2 sequences are MNHNS and SASEGT. The CDR3 totals 12 residues. CDR3 amino acids: CATRQGGYGYTF. CDR3 in DNA: TGTGCCACAAGACAGGGAGGATATGGCTACACCTTC.

This clonotype was found a few times. This chain joins TRBV4-1 and TRBJ1-4, with 8 nucleotides matching TRBD1. The V gene's germline CDR1 is MGHRA and CDR2 YSYEKL. CDR3 length: 17 residues. J gave up 4 bases and V 1 base, and 8 bases lay outside the gene matches. DNA of the CDR3: TGCGCCAGCAGCCAAGCTAGGACAGGGAGGATTAATGAAAAACTGTTTTTT. It specifies CASSQARTGRINEKLFF.

This clonotype was counted many times. The chain recombines TRBV18 with TRBJ2-1; D gene uncertain. Trimming cost V 3 bases and J 4 bases, with 7 bases left between them. Germline V lookup: CDR1 KGHSH, CDR2 LQKENI. The CDR3 contains 13 residues. This chain's CDR3 is CASSPLGYNEQFF. Written as DNA, the CDR3 is TGTGCCAGCTCACCTCTGGGTTACAATGAGCAGTTCTTC.

This clonotype appeared a single time. The junction departs from germline at one end; a sequencing error may be responsible. For the CDR3, the DNA is TGTGCCAGCGGCTTTGGGGAGACCCAGTACTTC. This translates into CASGFGETQYF. This chain connects TRBV5-6 to TRBJ2-5, with D hard to call. Germline values: CDR1 SGHDT, CDR2 YYEEEE. The CDR3 loop spans 11 amino acids.

The sample holds a few counts of this clonotype. The chain has TRBV7-9 and TRBJ2-7; D is uncertain. The CDR3 has 12 residues. Trimming left V 2 bases short and J 2 bases short, with 4 bases between. Germline CDR1 is SEHNR and CDR2 is FQNEAQ (reference sequence). Written as DNA, the CDR3 is TGTGCCAGCAGCTTAACGACCTACGAGCAGTACTTC. Translating it yields CASSLTTYEQYF.

This clonotype has ten or more counts. The CDR3 DNA reads TGTGCCAGCACCCCCCGCAATACCACCTACAATGAGCAGTTCTTC. As protein: CASTPRNTTYNEQFF. This chain joins TRBV6-6 and TRBJ2-1, with D unclear. This CDR3 spans 15 amino acids. Trimming took 7 bases from V and 2 from J, leaving 15 bases between them. Germline CDR1 and CDR2: MNHNY and SVGAGI (reference sequence).

The chain uses TRBV12-3 or TRBV12-4 and TRBJ2-1; 14 bases line up with TRBD2. V dropped 5 bases and J dropped 12; count of bases not matched to a gene: 6. The CDR3 covers 14 residues. The DNA of the CDR3 is TGTGCCAGCAGTCCGCCGACTAGCGGGGGGGGGCAGTTCTTC. Protein: CASSPPTSGGGQFF.